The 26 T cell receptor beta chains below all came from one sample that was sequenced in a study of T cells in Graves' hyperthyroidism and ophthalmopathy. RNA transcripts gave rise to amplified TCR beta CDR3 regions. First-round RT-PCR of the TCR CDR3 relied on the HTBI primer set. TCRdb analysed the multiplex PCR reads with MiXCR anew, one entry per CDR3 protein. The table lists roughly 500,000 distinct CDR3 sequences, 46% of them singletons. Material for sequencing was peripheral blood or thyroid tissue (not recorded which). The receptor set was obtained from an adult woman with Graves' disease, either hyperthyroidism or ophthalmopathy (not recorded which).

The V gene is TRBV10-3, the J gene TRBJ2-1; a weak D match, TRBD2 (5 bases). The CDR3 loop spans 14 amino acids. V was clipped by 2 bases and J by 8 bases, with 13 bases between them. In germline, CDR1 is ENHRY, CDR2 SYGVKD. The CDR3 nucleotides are TGTGCCATCAGTGAGGGGCGGGTAAATGATGAGCAGTTCTTC. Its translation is CAISEGRVNDEQFF.

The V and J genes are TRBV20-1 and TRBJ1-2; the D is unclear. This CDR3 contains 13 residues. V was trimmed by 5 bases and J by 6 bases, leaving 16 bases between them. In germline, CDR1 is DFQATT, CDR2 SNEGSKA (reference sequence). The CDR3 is CSAALPGRNGYTF. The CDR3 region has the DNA TGCAGTGCTGCCCTACCCGGGAGGAATGGCTACACCTTC.

The CDR3 coding sequence is TGTGCCAGCAGTTTGTCCAGGGCAGAAGGCTACACCTTC. The encoded protein is CASSLSRAEGYTF. The V and J genes are TRBV27 and TRBJ1-2; D is possibly TRBD1 (5 bases). Germline loops: CDR1 MNHEY, CDR2 SMNVEV (reference sequence). The CDR3 covers 13 residues. The V end lost 3 bases, the J end lost 8 bases, and 13 bases lay between the germline ends.

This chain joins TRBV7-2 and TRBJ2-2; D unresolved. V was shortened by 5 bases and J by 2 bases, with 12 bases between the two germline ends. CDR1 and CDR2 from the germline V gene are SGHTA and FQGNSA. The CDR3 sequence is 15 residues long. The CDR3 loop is CASSADGINTGELFF. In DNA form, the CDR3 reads TGTGCCAGCAGCGCCGACGGCATAAACACCGGGGAGCTGTTTTTT.

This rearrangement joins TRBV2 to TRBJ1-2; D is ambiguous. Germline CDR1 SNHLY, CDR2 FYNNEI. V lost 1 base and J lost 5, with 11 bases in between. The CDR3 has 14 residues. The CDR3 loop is CASSEGEDLYGYTF. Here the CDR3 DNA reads TGTGCCAGCAGTGAAGGGGAAGACTTATATGGCTACACCTTC.

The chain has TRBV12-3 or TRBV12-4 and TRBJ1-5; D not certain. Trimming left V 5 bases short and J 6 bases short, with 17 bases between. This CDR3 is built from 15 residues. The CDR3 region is CASSPTWGGRQPQHF. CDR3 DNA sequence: TGTGCCAGCAGTCCAACCTGGGGAGGGCGTCAGCCCCAGCATTTT.

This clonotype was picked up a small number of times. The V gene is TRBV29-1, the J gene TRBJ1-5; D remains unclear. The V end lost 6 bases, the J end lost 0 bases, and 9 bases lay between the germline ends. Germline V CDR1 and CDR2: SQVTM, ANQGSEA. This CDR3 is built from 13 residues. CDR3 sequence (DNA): TGCAGCGTGACTTCGGGTAGCAATCAGCCCCAGCATTTT. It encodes CSVTSGSNQPQHF.

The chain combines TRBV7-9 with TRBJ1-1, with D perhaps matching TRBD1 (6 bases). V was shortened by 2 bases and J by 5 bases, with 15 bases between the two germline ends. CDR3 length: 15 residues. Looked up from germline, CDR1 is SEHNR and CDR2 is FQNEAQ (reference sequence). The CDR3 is CASSLTGARGTEAFF. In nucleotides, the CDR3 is TGTGCCAGCAGCTTAACGGGGGCGCGGGGGACTGAAGCTTTCTTT. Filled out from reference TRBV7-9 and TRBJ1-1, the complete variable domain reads DTGVSQNPRHKITKRGQNVTFRCDPISEHNRLYWYRQTLGQGPEFLTYFQNEAQLEKSRLLSDRFSAERPKGSFSTLEIQRTEQGDSAMYLCASSLTGARGTEAFFGQGTRLTVV.

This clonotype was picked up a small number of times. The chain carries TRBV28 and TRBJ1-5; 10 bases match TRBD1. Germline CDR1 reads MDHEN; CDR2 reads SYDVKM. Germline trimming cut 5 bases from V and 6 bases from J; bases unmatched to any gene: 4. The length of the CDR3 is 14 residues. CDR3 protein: CASSPDRGLQPQHF. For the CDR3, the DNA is TGTGCCAGCAGTCCAGACAGGGGGCTTCAGCCCCAGCATTTT.

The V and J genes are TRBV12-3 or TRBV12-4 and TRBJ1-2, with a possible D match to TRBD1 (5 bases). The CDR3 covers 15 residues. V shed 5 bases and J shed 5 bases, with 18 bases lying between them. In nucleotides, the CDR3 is TGTGCCAGCAGTCGCAGTGCCGGGACGGTATATGGCTACACCTTC. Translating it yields CASSRSAGTVYGYTF.

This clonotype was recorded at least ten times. The DNA for the CDR3 is TGTGCCAGCAGCTTGAGAACAGGGGGGAATTCACCCCTCCACTTT. Translation gives CASSLRTGGNSPLHF. V usage is TRBV5-8 and J usage is TRBJ1-6; 8 nucleotides agree with TRBD1. After removal of 1 base from V and 7 bases from J, the junction contained 4 bases not matched to a gene. The CDR3 loop spans 15 amino acids. Per the germline V gene, CDR1 is SGHTS and CDR2 is YDEGEE.

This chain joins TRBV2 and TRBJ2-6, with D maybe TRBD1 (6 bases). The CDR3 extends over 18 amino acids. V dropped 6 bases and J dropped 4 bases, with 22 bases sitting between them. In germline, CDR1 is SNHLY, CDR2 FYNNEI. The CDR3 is CASRRTRDRFSGANVLTF. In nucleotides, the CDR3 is TGTGCCAGCAGACGGACACGTGACAGGTTCTCAGGGGCCAACGTCCTGACTTTC.

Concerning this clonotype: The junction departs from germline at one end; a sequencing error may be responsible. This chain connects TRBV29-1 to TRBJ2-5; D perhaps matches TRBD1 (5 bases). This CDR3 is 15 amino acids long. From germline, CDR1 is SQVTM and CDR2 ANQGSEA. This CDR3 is CSVIQGSRAQEAQYF. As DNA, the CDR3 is TGCAGCGTTATCCAAGGGTCCAGGGCGCAAGAGGCCCAGTACTTC.

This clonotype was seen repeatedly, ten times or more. The CDR3 DNA follows: TGTGCCAGTAGCTTCAGCTTGAACACTGAAGCTTTCTTT. Protein sequence: CASSFSLNTEAFF. The V call is TRBV19, the J call TRBJ1-1, with D hard to call. The CDR3 sequence is 13 residues long. Trimming took 6 bases from V and 0 from J, leaving 8 bases between them. CDR1 and CDR2 (germline): LNHDA, SQIVND (reference sequence). The whole variable domain, remainder taken from reference TRBV19 and TRBJ1-1, is DGGITQSPKYLFRKEGQNVTLSCEQNLNHDAMYWYRQDPGQGLRLIYYSQIVNDFQKGDIAEGYSVSREKKESFPLTVTSAQKNPTAFYLCASSFSLNTEAFFGQGTRLTVV.

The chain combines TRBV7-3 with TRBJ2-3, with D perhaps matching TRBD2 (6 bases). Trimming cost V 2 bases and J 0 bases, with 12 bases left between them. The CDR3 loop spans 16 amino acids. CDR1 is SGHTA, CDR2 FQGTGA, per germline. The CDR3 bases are TGTGCCAGCAGCTTACGTGCAGGGACTAGCACAGATACGCAGTATTTT. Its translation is CASSLRAGTSTDTQYF. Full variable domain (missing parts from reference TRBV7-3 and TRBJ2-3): GAGVSQTPSNKVTEKGKYVELRCDPISGHTALYWYRQSLGQGPEFLIYFQGTGAADDSGLPNDRFFAVRPEGSVSTLKIQRTERGDSAVYLCASSLRAGTSTDTQYFGPGTRLTVL.

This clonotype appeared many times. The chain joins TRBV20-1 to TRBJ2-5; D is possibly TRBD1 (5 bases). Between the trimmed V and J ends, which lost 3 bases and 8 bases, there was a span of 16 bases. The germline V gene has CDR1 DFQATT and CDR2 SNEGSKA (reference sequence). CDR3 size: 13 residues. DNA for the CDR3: TGCAGTGCTAGTGATCAGGGAAAGCAAACCCAGTACTTC. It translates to CSASDQGKQTQYF.

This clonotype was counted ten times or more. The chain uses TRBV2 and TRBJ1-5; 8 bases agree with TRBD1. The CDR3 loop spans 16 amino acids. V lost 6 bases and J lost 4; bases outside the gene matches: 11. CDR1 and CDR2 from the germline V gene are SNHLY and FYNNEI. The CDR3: CASRRGQGAKNQPQHF. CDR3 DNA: TGTGCCAGCAGGAGGGGGCAGGGGGCGAAAAATCAGCCCCAGCATTTT.

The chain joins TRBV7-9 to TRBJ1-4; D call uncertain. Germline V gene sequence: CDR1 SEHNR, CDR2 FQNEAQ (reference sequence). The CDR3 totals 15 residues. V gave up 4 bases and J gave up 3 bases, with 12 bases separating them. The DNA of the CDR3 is TGTGCCAGCAGCTCCCTCGGGCGGGCTAATGAAAAACTGTTTTTT. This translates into CASSSLGRANEKLFF.

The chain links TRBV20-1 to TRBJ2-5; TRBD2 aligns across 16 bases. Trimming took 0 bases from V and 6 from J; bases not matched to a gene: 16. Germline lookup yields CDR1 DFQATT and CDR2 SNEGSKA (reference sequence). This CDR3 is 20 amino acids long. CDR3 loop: CSARDWGRGLAGGQRKTQYF. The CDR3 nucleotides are TGCAGTGCTAGAGATTGGGGTCGGGGACTAGCGGGGGGGCAACGAAAGACCCAGTACTTC.

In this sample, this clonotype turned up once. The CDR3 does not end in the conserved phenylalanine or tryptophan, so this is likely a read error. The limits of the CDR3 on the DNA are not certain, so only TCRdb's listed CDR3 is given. The CDR3 loop reads CASSVSRG. The rearrangement uses TRBV2 and TRBJ2-2; the table's D call of TRBD1 was not tested on the DNA. Per germline, CDR1 SNHLY and CDR2 FYNNEI. The CDR3 is 8 amino acids long, termini counted.

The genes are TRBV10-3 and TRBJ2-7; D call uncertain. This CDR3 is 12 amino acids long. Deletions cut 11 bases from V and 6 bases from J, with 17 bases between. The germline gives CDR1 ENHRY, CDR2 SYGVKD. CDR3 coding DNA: TGTGCCTGGAGTAGAGAGTCCGGCGAGCAGTACTTC. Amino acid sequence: CAWSRESGEQYF.

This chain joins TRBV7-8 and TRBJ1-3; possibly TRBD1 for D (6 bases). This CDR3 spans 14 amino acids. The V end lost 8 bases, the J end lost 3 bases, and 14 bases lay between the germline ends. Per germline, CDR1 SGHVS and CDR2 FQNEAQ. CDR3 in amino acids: CASVDRRGGNTIYF. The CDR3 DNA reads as TGTGCCAGCGTCGACAGGAGAGGTGGAAACACCATATATTTT.

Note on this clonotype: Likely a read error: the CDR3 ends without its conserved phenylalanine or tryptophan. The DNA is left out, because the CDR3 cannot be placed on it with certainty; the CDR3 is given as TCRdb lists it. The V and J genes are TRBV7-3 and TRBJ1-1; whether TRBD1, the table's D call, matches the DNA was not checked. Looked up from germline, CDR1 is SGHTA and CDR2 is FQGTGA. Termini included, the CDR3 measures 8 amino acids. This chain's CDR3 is CASSQTGA.

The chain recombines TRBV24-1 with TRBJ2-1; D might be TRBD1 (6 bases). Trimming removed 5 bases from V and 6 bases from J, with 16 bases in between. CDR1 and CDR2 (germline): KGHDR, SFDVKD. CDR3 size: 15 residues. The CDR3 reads CATSARDTLGNEQFF. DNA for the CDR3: TGTGCCACCAGTGCCCGGGACACCTTAGGCAATGAGCAGTTCTTC.

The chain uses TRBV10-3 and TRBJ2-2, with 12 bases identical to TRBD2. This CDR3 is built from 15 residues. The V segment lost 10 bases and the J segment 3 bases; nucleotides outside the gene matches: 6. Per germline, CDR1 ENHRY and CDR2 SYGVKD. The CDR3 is CASRSSGRDTGELFF. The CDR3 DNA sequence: TGTGCCAGCCGCTCTAGCGGGAGGGACACCGGGGAGCTGTTTTTT.

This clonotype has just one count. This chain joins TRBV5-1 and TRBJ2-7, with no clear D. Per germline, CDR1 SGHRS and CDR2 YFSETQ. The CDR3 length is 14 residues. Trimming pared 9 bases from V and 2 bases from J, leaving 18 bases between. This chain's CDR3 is CATKLATTAYEQYF. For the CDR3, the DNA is TGCGCCACCAAGCTGGCAACCACGGCCTACGAGCAGTACTTC.